This TCR beta chain was retrieved from a study of cytomegalovirus exposure and HLA in healthy donors. General study results and limits: Links to common viral pathogens appeared, in a later analysis, for several of the most significant clusters.

13 Jbeta primers and 60 Vbeta primers were used for the PCR. Assay used: immunoSEQ multiplex PCR; TCRdb lists only in-frame clones, some missing. The table has around 160,000 clones, around 86% seen once. To note about this clone: The antigen remains unidentified.

This TCR derives from a human donor in good health. Material: PBMCs.

This CDR3 reads CASSQDSFRNRATGELFF. The CDR3 nucleotides read TGCGCCAGCAGCCAAGATTCATTTCGAAACAGGGCCACCGGGGAGCTGTTTTTT. J is TRBJ2-2 and V is TRBV4-3; TRBD1 might be the D (6 bases). V was shortened by 0 bases and J by 4 bases, with 18 bases between the two germline ends. Germline assignment: CDR1 LGHNA and CDR2 YSLEER. This CDR3 has 18 amino acids.